This T cell receptor beta chain was observed in a study of cytomegalovirus exposure and HLA in healthy donors. Overall study: A prior study identified just under 120 million unique TCR beta sequences from roughly 180 million T cells.

The V and J ends lost 3 bases and 4 bases respectively, with 9 bases between them. The CDR3 covers 14 residues. CDR1 is MNHEY, CDR2 SMNVEV, per germline (reference sequence). This clone came up a few times. PCR was performed using 60 Vbeta and 13 Jbeta primers. Original methodology: In a later analysis, 75 million to 95 million unique TCR beta chains included roughly 11 million shared by two or more donors. TCRdb's copy holds only in-frame clones and misses some; the assay was immunoSEQ multiplex PCR. Clone size and the V and J calls come from that table; the DNA yielded D and trimming. This sample has over 250,000 clones, with around two thirds found just once.

The sequence came from a female donor in good health and CMV-seronegative. This sequence joins TRBV27 and TRBJ2-2; tentative D call: TRBD2 (6 bases). The specimen sequenced was PBMCs. CDR3 sequence (DNA): TGTGCCAGCAGTTTTTACGGGGGCACCGGGGAGCTGTTTTTT. Translating gives CASSFYGGTGELFF.